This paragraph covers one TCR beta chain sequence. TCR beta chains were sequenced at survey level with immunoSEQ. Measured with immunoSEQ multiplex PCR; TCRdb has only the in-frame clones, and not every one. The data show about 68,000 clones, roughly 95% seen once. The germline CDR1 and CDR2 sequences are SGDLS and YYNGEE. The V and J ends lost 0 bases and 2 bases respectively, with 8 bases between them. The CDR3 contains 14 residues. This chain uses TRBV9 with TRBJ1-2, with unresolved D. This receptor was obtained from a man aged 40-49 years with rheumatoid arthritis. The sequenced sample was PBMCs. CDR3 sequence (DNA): TGTGCCAGCAGCGTAGATGGGTTCAACTATGGCTACACCTTC. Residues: CASSVDGFNYGYTF. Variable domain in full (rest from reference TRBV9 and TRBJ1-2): DSGVTQTPKHLITATGQRVTLRCSPRSGDLSVYWYQQSLDQGLQFLIQYYNGEERAKGNILERFSAQQFPDLHSELNLSSLELGDSALYFCASSVDGFNYGYTFGSGTRLTVV.